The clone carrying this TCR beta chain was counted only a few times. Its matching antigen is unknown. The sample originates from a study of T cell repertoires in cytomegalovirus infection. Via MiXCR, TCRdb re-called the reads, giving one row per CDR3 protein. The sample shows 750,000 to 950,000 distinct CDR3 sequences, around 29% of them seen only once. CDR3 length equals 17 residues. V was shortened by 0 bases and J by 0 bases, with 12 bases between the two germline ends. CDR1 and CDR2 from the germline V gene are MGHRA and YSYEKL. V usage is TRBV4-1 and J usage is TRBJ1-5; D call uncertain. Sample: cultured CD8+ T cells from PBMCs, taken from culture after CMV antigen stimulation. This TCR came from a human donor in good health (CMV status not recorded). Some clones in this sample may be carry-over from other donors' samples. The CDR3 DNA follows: TGCGCCAGCAGCCAAGATAGGGTGCTGGATAGCAATCAGCCCCAGCATTTT. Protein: CASSQDRVLDSNQPQHF.